One sample yielded the 26 T cell receptor beta chains listed below, sequenced in a study of radiotherapy plus CTLA-4 blockade in lung cancer. TCRdb keeps only in-frame clones here, not all; method: immunoSEQ multiplex PCR. Of some 73,000 clones in the sample, under 90% were seen once. The input for sequencing was peripheral blood, taken from a patient treated with radiotherapy plus ipilimumab. These TCRs come from a human donor with non-small cell lung cancer who had stable disease on radiotherapy plus ipilimumab.

The chain's CDR3 is CASSFRRGNEQFF. DNA for the CDR3: TGTGCCAGCAGTTTCCGACGAGGGAATGAGCAGTTCTTC. The J gene is TRBJ2-1, the V gene TRBV27, with D tentatively TRBD2 (5 bases). The CDR3 totals 13 residues. The V end was cut by 3 bases, the J end by 7 bases, with 10 bases between. Germline V CDR1 and CDR2: MNHEY, SMNVEV (reference sequence).

The V and J genes are TRBV21-1 and TRBJ1-4. TRBV21-1 is an annotated pseudogene. The length of the CDR3 is 13 residues. CDR3 sequence reads: CASSKEAGPELFF. Here the CDR3 DNA reads TGTGCCAGCAGCAAAGAAGCCGGGCCGGAACTGTTTTTT.

This chain joins TRBV9 and TRBJ2-2; D may be TRBD2 (6 bases). The ends were cut back, 3 bases at V and 6 bases at J, with 9 bases in the middle. The CDR3 has 13 amino acids. From germline, CDR1 is SGDLS and CDR2 YYNGEE. This chain's CDR3 is CASSAGRSGELFF. DNA of the CDR3: TGTGCCAGCAGCGCAGGGAGGTCCGGGGAGCTGTTTTTT.

The sample holds one count of this clone. The V call is TRBV28, the J call TRBJ1-2; D is possibly TRBD1 (5 bases). Germline V gene sequence: CDR1 MDHEN, CDR2 SYDVKM. The CDR3 length is 14 residues. Trimming shortened V by 5 bases and J by 6 bases, and 16 bases separated the two germline ends. The CDR3 reads CASSTRIGADGYTF. CDR3 in DNA: TGTGCCAGCAGTACCCGTATAGGGGCCGATGGCTACACCTTC.

This clone has only one observation. This chain links TRBV18 with TRBJ1-5, with a tentative D call TRBD1 (5 bases). This CDR3 is 17 amino acids long. CDR1 KGHSH and CDR2 LQKENI come from the germline V gene. Trimming took 3 bases from V and 6 from J, leaving 21 bases between them. The CDR3 sequence: CASSPASPGLGAQPQHF. The CDR3 nucleotides read TGTGCCAGCTCACCCGCCTCGCCGGGCCTTGGGGCTCAGCCCCAGCATTTT. Together with reference TRBV18 and TRBJ1-5, the CDR3 gives the full variable domain: NAGVMQNPRHLVRRRGQEARLRCSPMKGHSHVYWYRQLPEEGLKFMVYLQKENIIDESGMPKERFSAEFPKEGPSILRIQQVVRGDSAAYFCASSPASPGLGAQPQHFGDGTRLSIL.

The chain couples TRBV28 to TRBJ1-5; D is ambiguous. CDR1 and CDR2 from the germline V gene are MDHEN and SYDVKM. V was trimmed by 4 bases and J by 5 bases, leaving 12 bases between them. The CDR3 consists of 14 residues. The CDR3 DNA follows: TGTGCCAGCAGTTCAAACGGCTATCATCAGCCCCAGCATTTT. It specifies CASSSNGYHQPQHF.

This rearrangement joins TRBV9 to TRBJ2-7; 7 bases align to TRBD2. Germline loops: CDR1 SGDLS, CDR2 YYNGEE. V lost 4 bases to trimming and J lost 0 bases; unmatched junction nucleotides: 4. The CDR3 contains 14 residues. The CDR3 sequence: CASSRGGSSYEQYF. The CDR3 region has the DNA TGTGCCAGCAGCAGGGGCGGGAGCTCCTACGAGCAGTACTTC. Filled out from reference TRBV9 and TRBJ2-7, the complete variable domain reads DSGVTQTPKHLITATGQRVTLRCSPRSGDLSVYWYQQSLDQGLQFLIQYYNGEERAKGNILERFSAQQFPDLHSELNLSSLELGDSALYFCASSRGGSSYEQYFGPGTRLTVT.

This clone has just one count. This sequence joins TRBV9 and TRBJ2-6, with 10 bases aligning to TRBD1. Germline loops: CDR1 SGDLS, CDR2 YYNGEE. The CDR3 runs 17 residues. Losses at the gene ends were 4 bases for V and 0 bases for J; bases not matched to a gene: 4. This chain's CDR3 is CASSPRDRGSGANVLTF. In nucleotides, the CDR3 is TGTGCCAGCAGCCCCCGGGACAGGGGCTCTGGGGCCAACGTCCTGACTTTC.

The rearrangement links TRBV27 to TRBJ2-7; 8 positions match TRBD1. Germline-derived CDR1 and CDR2 are MNHEY and SMNVEV (reference sequence). This CDR3 region has 11 residues. The V and J ends lost 5 bases and 6 bases, in that order; junction bases with no gene match: 0. CDR3 DNA sequence: TGTGCCAGCAGTACAGGGGGCGAGCAGTACTTC. Translating gives CASSTGGEQYF.

J is TRBJ2-7 and V is TRBV28; tentatively, D is TRBD1 (5 bases). CDR3 length: 13 amino acids. Germline-derived CDR1 and CDR2 are MDHEN and SYDVKM. V was trimmed by 2 bases and J by 5 bases, leaving 10 bases between them. The CDR3 DNA reads TGTGCCAGCAGTTTAAGGGGCCCGAACGAGCAGTACTTC. Translation gives CASSLRGPNEQYF.

There are a few counts of this clone. This sequence joins TRBV4-1 and TRBJ1-4; D is perhaps TRBD1 (5 bases). V lost 2 bases and J 3 bases, leaving 19 bases between the germline ends. The CDR3 extends over 18 amino acids. Per the germline V gene, CDR1 is MGHRA and CDR2 is YSYEKL. CDR3 sequence: CASSQTRGLGGPNEKLFF. DNA for the CDR3: TGCGCCAGCAGCCAAACGCGGGGGTTGGGGGGTCCTAATGAAAAACTGTTTTTT.

The DNA of the CDR3 is TGCGCCAGCAGCCCTAGAACAGCAACAGATACGCAGTATTTT. Encoded protein: CASSPRTATDTQYF. The genes are TRBV5-1 and TRBJ2-3; D unresolved. Trimming shortened V by 4 bases and J by 3 bases, and 12 bases separated the two germline ends. The CDR3 loop spans 14 amino acids. Germline assignment: CDR1 SGHRS and CDR2 YFSETQ.

The V and J genes are TRBV10-3 and TRBJ2-7; 7 bases agree with TRBD2. CDR1 and CDR2 (germline): ENHRY, SYGVKD. This CDR3 comprises 14 residues. J lost 4 bases, V lost 3 bases, and 6 bases had no gene match. This CDR3 reads CAISDRGVGYEQYF. Written as DNA, the CDR3 is TGTGCCATCAGTGACCGGGGGGTGGGGTACGAGCAGTACTTC.

J is TRBJ2-7 and V is TRBV28, with D possibly being TRBD2 (5 bases). This CDR3 spans 11 amino acids. Germline values: CDR1 MDHEN, CDR2 SYDVKM. V was clipped by 7 bases and J by 4 bases, with 8 bases between them. This chain's CDR3 is CASTRGYEQYF. CDR3 coding DNA: TGTGCCAGCACCCGAGGGTACGAGCAGTACTTC. Full variable domain (rest looked up from reference TRBV28 and TRBJ2-7): DVKVTQSSRYLVKRTGEKVFLECVQDMDHENMFWYRQDPGLGLRLIYFSYDVKMKEKGDIPEGYSVSREKKERFSLILESASTNQTSMYLCASTRGYEQYFGPGTRLTVT.

This chain connects TRBV10-3 to TRBJ2-7, with D tentatively TRBD1 (6 bases). Germline V gene lookup returns CDR1 ENHRY and CDR2 SYGVKD. The V and J ends lost 6 bases and 4 bases respectively, with 16 bases between them. CDR3 length equals 14 residues. The CDR3 DNA is TGTGCCATCAGGGCGACAGGCTTGGGTTACGAGCAGTACTTC. Translated: CAIRATGLGYEQYF.

This clone was recorded only once. This chain connects TRBV2 to TRBJ2-7; no firm D call. Germline assignment: CDR1 SNHLY and CDR2 FYNNEI. This CDR3 has 10 residues. V was trimmed by 9 bases and J by 2 bases, leaving 5 bases between them. The DNA for the CDR3 is TGTGCCAGTACCACCTACGAGCAGTACTTC. This gives the protein CASTTYEQYF.

The gene calls are TRBV19 and TRBJ1-5, with 9 positions matching TRBD1. CDR3 length: 15 amino acids. Germline V gene sequence: CDR1 LNHDA, CDR2 SQIVND (reference sequence). The V segment lost 4 bases and the J segment 4 bases; nucleotides outside the gene matches: 5. The CDR3 here is CASSTPGTGNQPQHF. CDR3 in DNA: TGTGCCAGTAGTACCCCCGGGACAGGGAATCAGCCCCAGCATTTT. Drawing the rest from reference TRBV19 and TRBJ1-5, the complete variable domain is DGGITQSPKYLFRKEGQNVTLSCEQNLNHDAMYWYRQDPGQGLRLIYYSQIVNDFQKGDIAEGYSVSREKKESFPLTVTSAQKNPTAFYLCASSTPGTGNQPQHFGDGTRLSIL.

The chain is built from TRBV27 and TRBJ2-4; TRBD1 matches at 8 bases. The CDR3 totals 17 residues. CDR1 is MNHEY, CDR2 SMNVEV, per germline (reference sequence). Trimming cost V 4 bases and J 0 bases; bases outside gene matches: 8. The chain's CDR3 is CASSSRTGSRAKNIQYF. CDR3 nucleotides: TGTGCCAGCAGTTCACGGACAGGGAGTAGAGCCAAAAACATTCAGTACTTC.

The CDR3 reads CASSLYGTSGRGEEQYF. The CDR3 nucleotides read TGTGCCAGCAGCCTATACGGGACTAGCGGGAGAGGGGAGGAGCAGTACTTC. The chain recombines TRBV7-2 with TRBJ2-7; TRBD2 agrees at 14 bases. Germline CDR1 SGHTA, CDR2 FQGNSA. With 5 bases clipped from V and 7 bases from J, the junction kept 13 bases outside the gene matches. This CDR3 has 17 residues.

The rearrangement uses TRBV7-9 and TRBJ2-5, with no clear D. The germline V gene encodes CDR1 SEHNR and CDR2 FQNEAQ (reference sequence). This CDR3 has 14 amino acids. V lost 0 bases and J 2 bases, leaving 7 bases between the germline ends. The chain's CDR3 is CASSLAAYQETQYF. CDR3 nucleotides: TGTGCCAGCAGCTTAGCGGCGTATCAAGAGACCCAGTACTTC.

This rearrangement joins TRBV5-1 to TRBJ2-5; 9 positions agree with TRBD1. Trimming took 7 bases from V and 4 from J; bases not matched to a gene: 14. There are 16 residues in the CDR3. Per germline, CDR1 SGHRS and CDR2 YFSETQ. The CDR3 coding sequence is TGCGCCAGCCGACCGGGGGGCGGGACAGGGCGAGAGACCCAGTACTTC. This codes for CASRPGGGTGRETQYF.

V gene TRBV27 combines with J gene TRBJ2-3; D ambiguous. Trimming removed 9 bases at V and 0 bases at J, with 13 bases between. This CDR3 spans 14 amino acids. Per germline, CDR1 MNHEY and CDR2 SMNVEV (reference sequence). The CDR3 loop reads CASRRSYSTDTQYF. CDR3 in DNA: TGTGCCAGTCGGCGGAGCTATAGCACAGATACGCAGTATTTT.

This chain links TRBV9 with TRBJ2-3, with a weak D call TRBD2 (7 bases). Germline lookup yields CDR1 SGDLS and CDR2 YYNGEE. Trimming left V 6 bases short and J 2 bases short, with 19 bases between. The CDR3 consists of 16 residues. In DNA, the CDR3 is TGTGCCAGCACCGATCCCCGGGGGGACAACACAGATACGCAGTATTTT. It yields the protein CASTDPRGDNTDTQYF.

The V call is TRBV7-9, the J call TRBJ1-4; 8 positions agree with TRBD1. This CDR3 has 15 amino acids. Germline CDR1 is SEHNR and CDR2 is FQNEAQ (reference sequence). The V gene end was trimmed by 4 bases and the J gene end by 6 bases; junction bases not matched to a gene: 7. CDR3 amino acids: CASSSMTGVDEKLFF. The CDR3 DNA follows: TGTGCCAGCAGCTCGATGACAGGGGTAGATGAAAAACTGTTTTTT.

V usage is TRBV19 and J usage is TRBJ2-2, with D maybe TRBD1 (5 bases). The CDR3 totals 14 residues. The germline V and J ends were trimmed by 4 bases and 4 bases, with 10 bases remaining between them. The germline CDR1 and CDR2 sequences are LNHDA and SQIVND (reference sequence). The DNA for the CDR3 is TGTGCCAGTAGTAGGGCAGGGATCACCGGGGAGCTGTTTTTT. It codes for CASSRAGITGELFF. Full variable domain (missing parts from reference TRBV19 and TRBJ2-2): DGGITQSPKYLFRKEGQNVTLSCEQNLNHDAMYWYRQDPGQGLRLIYYSQIVNDFQKGDIAEGYSVSREKKESFPLTVTSAQKNPTAFYLCASSRAGITGELFFGEGSRLTVL.

The DNA of the CDR3 is TGTGCCAGCAGTTTGCTGGGAGGCTACACCTTC. Its translation: CASSLLGGYTF. The chain uses TRBV28 and TRBJ1-2, with D unclear. Between the trimmed V and J ends, which lost 3 bases and 8 bases, there was a span of 7 bases. From germline, CDR1 is MDHEN and CDR2 SYDVKM. CDR3 length: 11 residues.